This TCR beta chain came from a study of CD8+ T cells in alopecia areata. The authors extracted RNA and reverse transcribed it into cDNA as the sequencing template. Profiled with immunoSEQ multiplex PCR; TCRdb holds only in-frame clones, not every one. The sample holds 200,000 or so clones, roughly 50% seen once. This CDR3 is 15 amino acids long. Germline V gives CDR1 MNHEY, CDR2 SVGAGI. V was clipped by 4 bases and J by 7 bases, with 19 bases between them. Treatment meaning: oral pan-JAK inhibitor, 5-10 mg twice daily. This clone is labeled medium-sized. This TCR was recovered from a human donor with alopecia areata. The chain uses TRBV6-5 and TRBJ2-5, with D maybe TRBD2 (6 bases). This material consisted of CD4+ T cells sorted from blood, taken at week 24, from a patient treated with tofacitinib. CDR3 loop: CASSSLTGRRGTQYF. DNA for the CDR3: TGTGCCAGCAGTTCTCTCACGGGCCGGCGGGGGACCCAGTACTTC.